The 9 T cell receptor beta chains listed next were all sequenced from one sample in a study of post-analysis software for immune sequencing data. Study-wide results and caveats: Five TRBV segments, including TRBV5-6, TRBV5-1 and TRBV20-1, were more frequent in patients than controls.

Antigen specificity for these receptors is unknown. Researchers reported that TCR beta cDNA libraries carried unique molecular identifiers. TCRdb analysed the PCR reads with MiXCR anew, one entry per CDR3 protein. The sample contains hundreds of thousands of distinct CDR3 sequences, 44% of which appear only once. The specimen sequenced was blood. Receptor source: a girl aged 10 to 17 with multiple sclerosis.

On this clonotype itself: The junction does not match germline at one end; this may be a read error. The J gene is TRBJ1-6, the V gene TRBV6-6; 10 nucleotides agree with TRBD1. The CDR3 is made up of 16 amino acids. Germline loops: CDR1 MNHNY, CDR2 SVGAGI (reference sequence). The CDR3 is CASNRAETGGHSPPHF. Here the CDR3 DNA reads TGTGCCAGCAACAGAGCCGAGACAGGGGGCCATTCACCCCCCCACTTT.

The V call is TRBV12-3 or TRBV12-4, the J call TRBJ1-5; D gene unclear. The V and J ends lost 6 bases and 8 bases respectively, with 23 bases between them. The CDR3 totals 16 residues. CDR3 in DNA: TGTGCCAGCAGCCCGAGGAGGGCGGCCCGAAATAAGCCCCAGCATTTT. Protein product: CASSPRRAARNKPQHF.

The chain couples TRBV7-8 to TRBJ2-3; 13 bases are a match to TRBD2. Per germline, CDR1 SGHVS and CDR2 FQNEAQ. V lost 5 bases and J lost 0; bases outside the gene matches: 11. The CDR3 covers 19 residues. DNA of the CDR3: TGTGCCAGCAGCGACGAGGTGGGACTAGCGGGACGAAGCACAGATACGCAGTATTTT. Translation: CASSDEVGLAGRSTDTQYF.

The chain is built from TRBV3-1 and TRBJ2-3; 8 bases match TRBD2. Trimming removed 0 bases from V and 9 bases from J; junction bases left unmatched: 8. The CDR3 covers 15 residues. Germline assignment: CDR1 LGHDT and CDR2 YNNKEL (reference sequence). This CDR3 reads CASSQDRGLGKTQYF. Here the CDR3 DNA reads TGTGCCAGCAGCCAAGATAGGGGACTAGGGAAGACGCAGTATTTT.

The chain combines TRBV5-6 with TRBJ2-5; maybe TRBD1 (6 bases). The CDR3 is made up of 13 amino acids. V was pared by 1 base and J by 11 bases, with 15 bases between. Looked up from germline, CDR1 is SGHDT and CDR2 is YYEEEE. CDR3 DNA: TGTGCCAGCAGCTTGATCCTTTCAAGGGGGCAGTACTTC. It codes for CASSLILSRGQYF. The full variable domain, rest sourced from reference TRBV5-6 and TRBJ2-5, is DAGVTQSPTHLIKTRGQQVTLRCSPKSGHDTVSWYQQALGQGPQFIFQYYEEEERQRGNFPDRFSGHQFPNYSSELNVNALLLGDSALYLCASSLILSRGQYFGPGTRLLVL.

V is TRBV29-1 and J is TRBJ2-1; 10 bases match TRBD2. The CDR3 is 14 residues long. CDR1 is SQVTM, CDR2 ANQGSEA, per germline. V lost 8 bases, J lost 11 bases, and 15 bases stayed unmatched. Here the CDR3 DNA reads TGCAGCACCACTACTAGCGGGACCTCATTTAAGCAGTTCTTC. Amino acids: CSTTTSGTSFKQFF.

In its sample, this clonotype was seen a few times. The J gene is TRBJ2-3, the V gene TRBV7-2; D is undetermined. Trimming removed 3 bases at V and 2 bases at J, with 12 bases between. CDR1 is SGHTA, CDR2 FQGNSA, per germline. This CDR3 contains 15 residues. The CDR3 protein is CASSLNAQVTDTQYF. For the CDR3, the DNA is TGTGCCAGCAGCTTGAACGCTCAAGTCACAGATACGCAGTATTTT.

This clonotype was found a few times. V and J are TRBV10-2 and TRBJ2-7; D remains unclear. CDR3 size: 15 residues. CDR1 WSHSY and CDR2 SAAADI come from the germline V gene. The V end lost 0 bases, the J end lost 0 bases, and 9 bases lay between the germline ends. CDR3 sequence: CASSESWRSSYEQYF. For the CDR3, the DNA is TGCGCCAGCAGTGAGTCTTGGCGGTCCTCCTACGAGCAGTACTTC.

The chain couples TRBV12-3 or TRBV12-4 to TRBJ2-3; 8 positions match TRBD2. Trimming took 5 bases from V and 1 from J; bases not matched to a gene: 5. CDR3 length equals 15 residues. CDR3 DNA sequence: TGTGCCAGCAGTACACCGACTAGCGGCACAGATACGCAGTATTTT. Translating gives CASSTPTSGTDTQYF.